This entry lists 17 T cell receptor beta chains sequenced from one sample in a study of beta chain features in type 1 diabetes. Every bit of the isolated RNA underwent reverse transcription, so sequencing read expressed TCRB transcripts. Here immunoSEQ multiplex PCR was the method, and the copy in TCRdb shows in-frame clones only, minus some. The table lists more than 150,000 clones, 7% to 10% of them singletons. Material for sequencing was central memory CD4+ T cells from blood. Every receptor here comes from a woman in her late teens or twenties in good health.

This clone showed up just a few times. Germline is not matched at one junction end, which may reflect a read error. The V call is TRBV28, the J call TRBJ2-7; the D gene is possibly TRBD1 (5 bases). Germline V CDR1 and CDR2: MDHEN, SYDVKM. The CDR3 length is 13 residues. This CDR3 is CASSLSSGHPMRF. DNA for the CDR3: TGTGCCAGCAGTTTATCGTCAGGACACCCCATGAGGTTC.

This chain links TRBV2 with TRBJ2-3; 14 bases map to TRBD2. The CDR3 sequence is 17 residues long. CDR1 and CDR2 (germline): SNHLY, FYNNEI. With V trimmed by 8 bases and J by 3 bases, 10 bases remained unmatched. The CDR3 nucleotides read TGTGCCAGCCGACTCGCCAGGACTAGCGGGAGGACAGATACGCAGTATTTT. Protein: CASRLARTSGRTDTQYF.

This chain links TRBV20-1 with TRBJ2-4; tentatively, D is TRBD2 (5 bases). The CDR3 length is 11 residues. Between the trimmed V and J ends, which lost 5 bases and 8 bases, there was a span of 10 bases. CDR1 and CDR2 (germline): DFQATT, SNEGSKA (reference sequence). In nucleotides, the CDR3 is TGCAGTGCTTGGACTCGGGACATTCAGTACTTC. It is translated as CSAWTRDIQYF.

The V call is TRBV4-2, the J call TRBJ2-7; D possibly corresponds to TRBD1 (5 bases). The V gene's germline CDR1 is LGHNA and CDR2 YNFKEQ. V lost 0 bases and J lost 7, with 16 bases in between. The CDR3 loop spans 15 amino acids. The CDR3 loop is CASSQDHSISGEQYF. The CDR3 DNA is TGTGCCAGCAGCCAAGATCATAGTATCTCAGGGGAGCAGTACTTC.

The chain carries TRBV7-2 and TRBJ2-2; TRBD2 agrees at 11 bases. The CDR3 contains 15 residues. J lost 1 base, V lost 5 bases, and 0 bases had no gene match. Germline CDR1 is SGHTA and CDR2 is FQGNSA. In DNA form, the CDR3 reads TGTGCCAGCAGCACTAGCGGGGGGAACACCGGGGAGCTGTTTTTT. This codes for CASSTSGGNTGELFF.

The J gene is TRBJ1-1, the V gene TRBV5-4; D is ambiguous. The CDR3 extends over 13 amino acids. Trimming removed 7 bases from V and 1 base from J, with 11 bases in between. Germline V gives CDR1 SGHNT, CDR2 YYREEE (reference sequence). Here the CDR3 reads CASYRAPNTEAFF. The CDR3 nucleotides are TGTGCCAGCTACCGAGCGCCGAACACTGAAGCTTTCTTT. The whole variable domain, filled in from reference TRBV5-4 and TRBJ1-1, reads ETGVTQSPTHLIKTRGQQVTLRCSSQSGHNTVSWYQQALGQGPQFIFQYYREEENGRGNFPPRFSGLQFPNYSSELNVNALELDDSALYLCASYRAPNTEAFFGQGTRLTVV.

The CDR3 sequence is CASSEDMYTQYF. CDR3 coding DNA: TGTGCCAGCAGCGAGGACATGTATACGCAGTATTTT. The V call is TRBV5-5, the J call TRBJ2-3; perhaps TRBD1 as D (5 bases). The CDR3 extends over 12 amino acids. Trimming took off 4 bases at V and 7 bases at J, with 10 bases between the two ends. CDR1 is SGHKS, CDR2 YYEKEE, per germline (reference sequence).

For this clone: A read error may produce the germline difference seen at one junction end. This chain uses TRBV7-7 with TRBJ2-5; 10 positions agree with TRBD2. CDR3 length: 15 amino acids. Germline CDR1 and CDR2: SSHAT and FNYEAQ (reference sequence). CDR3 DNA: TGTGCTAGCAGCAAAGGACTAGCGGAAGGGGAGACCCAGTACTTC. It translates to CASSKGLAEGETQYF.

Regarding this clone: This specimen includes other DNA sequences encoding the same CDR3. The chain couples TRBV2 to TRBJ2-1; weak D call: TRBD1 (5 bases). There are 13 residues in the CDR3. Trimming removed 6 bases from V and 4 bases from J, with 10 bases in between. Germline loops: CDR1 SNHLY, CDR2 FYNNEI. The CDR3 loop reads CASSGQGYNEQFF. In DNA, the CDR3 is TGTGCCAGCAGCGGGCAGGGATACAATGAGCAGTTCTTC.

This sequence joins TRBV5-1 and TRBJ2-7; 10 positions match TRBD2. The junction had 15 bases not matched to a gene; V was cut back by 4 bases and J by 5 bases. CDR3 length equals 17 residues. Germline V gene data show CDR1 as SGHRS and CDR2 as YFSETQ. CDR3 nucleotides: TGCGCCAGCAGCCGGGCGGTGACCAGCGGGGGGGCCCACGAGCAGTACTTC. Its protein product is CASSRAVTSGGAHEQYF.

This sequence joins TRBV4-2 and TRBJ1-5; TRBD1 matches at 9 bases. After removal of 1 base from V and 0 bases from J, the junction contained 13 bases not matched to a gene. CDR3 length equals 20 residues. The V gene's germline CDR1 is LGHNA and CDR2 YNFKEQ. The CDR3 nucleotides are TGTGCCAGCAGCCAAGCACCGGGACAGGGAGGACTCTATAGCAATCAGCCCCAGCATTTT. Translation gives CASSQAPGQGGLYSNQPQHF.

This clone came up a few times. The rearrangement joins TRBV30 to TRBJ1-3; D gene unclear. Germline V gene sequence: CDR1 GTSNPN, CDR2 SVGIG (reference sequence). The CDR3 consists of 14 residues. Trimming left V 0 bases short and J 9 bases short, with 15 bases between. The CDR3: CAWSVLTGGGTIYF. Here the CDR3 DNA reads TGTGCCTGGAGTGTATTAACCGGTGGAGGCACCATATATTTT.

This chain connects TRBV21-1 to TRBJ2-3; the D segment call TRBD2 is taken from the table without a DNA check. TRBV21-1 is recorded as a pseudogene. This CDR3 has 18 amino acids. Written as DNA, the CDR3 is TGTGCCAGCAGCAAAGAAAGGCCTAGCGGGGGGGCTATAGATACGCAGTATTTT. Protein product: CASSKERPSGGAIDTQYF.

This clone was recorded a few times. V is TRBV6-1 and J is TRBJ2-7; a weak D match, TRBD1 (6 bases). The length of the CDR3 is 17 residues. Germline V gives CDR1 MNHNS, CDR2 SASEGT. The ends were cut back, 4 bases at V and 4 bases at J, with 23 bases in the middle. The CDR3, as DNA: TGTGCCAGCAGTGCAGATGCTCTCAGGGGAGCGGATTACGAGCAGTACTTC. Its translation: CASSADALRGADYEQYF.

V gene TRBV11-1 combines with J gene TRBJ2-7; perhaps TRBD2 as D (5 bases). The ends were cut back, 1 base at V and 2 bases at J, with 15 bases in the middle. The V gene's germline CDR1 is SGHAT and CDR2 FQDESV (reference sequence). The CDR3 is 16 residues long. Here the CDR3 reads CASSLVGETHTYEQYF. The CDR3 DNA follows: TGTGCCAGCAGCTTAGTCGGGGAGACTCATACCTACGAGCAGTACTTC. The whole variable domain, remainder taken from reference TRBV11-1 and TRBJ2-7, is EAEVAQSPRYKITEKSQAVAFWCDPISGHATLYWYRQILGQGPELLVQFQDESVVDDSQLPKDRFSAERLKGVDSTLKIQPAELGDSAMYLCASSLVGETHTYEQYFGPGTRLTVT.

Written as DNA, the CDR3 is TGTGCCAGCTCACCAGGAATGGAGGCGTACACTGAAGCTTTCTTT. Its protein is CASSPGMEAYTEAFF. This chain connects TRBV18 to TRBJ1-1; D gene ambiguous. The germline V gene has CDR1 KGHSH and CDR2 LQKENI. V dropped 2 bases and J dropped 3 bases, with 13 bases sitting between them. The CDR3 runs 15 residues.

This clone has only a few counts. The V call is TRBV30, the J call TRBJ2-3, with D perhaps TRBD1 (5 bases). The V gene's germline CDR1 is GTSNPN and CDR2 SVGIG (reference sequence). The CDR3 spans 13 residues. The V and J ends lost 3 bases and 4 bases respectively, with 11 bases between them. This CDR3 is CAWSAWGPDTQYF. DNA for the CDR3: TGTGCCTGGAGCGCCTGGGGCCCAGATACGCAGTATTTT.